This T cell receptor (beta chain) appears in the sequencing data of a study of beta chain features in type 1 diabetes (dated by TCRdb to 2017 to 2018). Study-level background: Patients and healthy donors did not differ in mean age, gender distribution, total cell number or subset yield. Across all samples, almost 110 million sorted cells were examined, and cell number per subset correlated strongly with RNA yield. In the study, TCRB repertoires of sorted circulating CD4+ T cell subsets from recently diagnosed type 1 diabetes patients were compared with those of matched healthy donors. Regulatory and stem cell-like memory subsets were obtained from only 8 patients and about 8 healthy donors, while naive and central memory subsets were obtained from all 30 or so donors.

General findings and caveats noted by the study authors: PCR might favor shorter templates, but patient and control samples were amplified and corrected together, so any skew would affect both groups equally. Because the HLA sub-analyses included only small numbers of individuals, any influence of HLA type on TCRB rearrangement was left unresolved. Because cDNA was sequenced instead of genomic DNA, highly expressing activated cells could be over-represented, though the groups showed no difference in activation or CD3 levels. A moderate but significant shortening of TCRB CDR3 length was observed in type 1 diabetes patients in all four CD4+ subsets. Fewer insertions and more nucleotide deletions at VDJ recombination sites were observed in patients with type 1 diabetes, implying thymic rearrangement abnormalities. Naive, central memory and regulatory TCRB repertoires appeared more similar among patients than among healthy donors.

Note on this clone: Its cognate antigen has yet to be identified. No per-base quality is available; no much larger clone lies one base away.

From each donor, a single peripheral blood sample of around 120 mL on average was drawn into heparinised tubes. A BD FACSAria II and a panel including CD45RO, CCR7, CD25, CD127, CD95 and CD27 were used to sort naive, central memory, regulatory and stem cell-like memory CD4+ T cells. Purity was above 95% for every sorted population. PBMCs were separated immediately by Lymphoprep density gradient centrifugation and were stained directly, without being cultured. To minimize batch effects, samples were stained and sorted in pairs, one healthy donor with one patient per experiment. All of the isolated RNA was reverse transcribed with the High Capacity cDNA Reverse Transcription Kit, so expressed TCRB transcripts were sequenced. Naive, central memory and regulatory T cell samples underwent deep immunoSEQ sequencing, averaging about 3.3 million total reads per sample. Sorted cells were lysed in RLT buffer and RNA was extracted with DNase-treated RNeasy Micro or Mini kits, depending on cell number. To prevent cross-contamination, each cell subset was processed individually, whereas patient and healthy donor samples were processed jointly. TCRB sequences were amplified from cDNA with the immunoSEQ multiplex PCR, producing 87-bp fragments spanning the CDR3 region. Sequencing of the amplicons was done on the Illumina HiSeq platform. In the source study's methods: Synthetic template baselines were used to correct PCR bias computationally, reads within Hamming distance 2 were collapsed, and singletons that could not be merged were discarded. Reads were aligned against IMGT so that V, D and J genes, CDR3 length and insertions or deletions at six rearrangement sites could be assigned. Within each subset, clonotype counts were normalized to sorted cell number, and only after that were true diversity and Gini coefficients computed with the tcR R package. Repertoire sharing was quantified using the overlap coefficient calculated on TCRB nucleotide sequences. The table was pulled from immuneACCESS by TCRdb, which kept in-frame rearrangements only. Such tables lose some clones; where checked, under half of the loss comes from unresolved V genes, and the rest has no known cause. V and J calls and clone size are as listed in that table; D and trimming were resolved from the DNA. Recorded for this sample are 100,000 to 150,000 clones; 15% to 20% of them occurred a single time. The ten largest make up 2.6% of the sample.

V sheds 8 bases and J sheds 5 bases, leaving 12 bases between their ends. According to the germline V gene, CDR1 reads SNHLY and CDR2 reads FYNNEI. The CDR3 spans 12 residues, from the cysteine through the phenylalanine. Only CDR3 DNA remains: 36 bases, in frame from the first base. The clonotype originates from a man younger than 35 with type 1 diabetes. Sequenced input: central memory CD4+ T cells from blood. This receptor chain uses TRBV2 and TRBJ1-1; TRBD1 is possibly the D segment (6 matching bases). The DNA sequence is TGTGCCAGCTCGTTCCAGGGGACTGAAGCTTTCTTT. This is translated as CASSFQGTEAFF.